This TCR beta chain was identified during a study of tumor-infiltrating lymphocytes in localized non-small cell lung cancer. Whole-study results and caveats: Technical variation could not be separated from intratumor heterogeneity here. Immunotypes IM1 and IM2 had similar TCR-derived T-cell fractions. Not all patients were TCR sequenced, owing to tissue quantity. Higher tumor T cell infiltration than in uninvolved lung was supported by TCRbeta sequencing.

Of note for this clone: The antigen is not known.

Profiling relied on immunoSEQ multiplex PCR, and the TCRdb table lists in-frame clones only, not all of them. The sample yields about 13,000 clones, 79% seen once. The CDR3 runs 13 residues. CDR1 is SGHAT, CDR2 FQDESV, per germline (reference sequence). Trimming took 5 bases from V and 2 from J, leaving 9 bases between them. This receptor was taken from a human donor with non-small cell lung cancer. Sequencing was carried out using lung tumor tissue. This chain links TRBV11-1 with TRBJ1-1, with D hard to call. The CDR3 is CASSPRANTEAFF. The CDR3 DNA reads TGTGCCAGCAGCCCCCGGGCCAACACTGAAGCTTTCTTT.